The T cell receptor beta chain under discussion was sequenced for a study of shared clonotypes between healthy human individuals. Study overall: Per donor, CD8 memory used one plate, CD8 naive used two, CD4 memory used three and CD4 naive used three. Study results and limitations: Clonotypes which were not shared had lower generation probabilities than clonotypes that all four donors shared.

V was shortened by 3 bases and J by 5 bases, with 8 bases between the two germline ends. This CDR3 comprises 12 residues. The V gene's germline CDR1 is SGHRS and CDR2 YFSETQ. Measured with immunoSEQ multiplex PCR; TCRdb has only the in-frame clones, and not every one. The table includes more than 2 million clones, approximately 94% detected once. With respect to this clone: As yet, its antigen is unknown. Distinct nucleotide sequences in the sample also encode this CDR3.

The sequenced material came from naive CD4+ T cells sorted from blood. This sample's subset: CD45RA+ positively selected. This receptor was obtained from a man aged 18 to 30 in good health. The chain recombines TRBV5-1 with TRBJ2-5, with D maybe TRBD1 (5 bases). CDR3 nucleotides: TGCGCCAGCAGCTGGGCAGGGGAGACCCAGTACTTC. It codes for CASSWAGETQYF.